The 23 T cell receptor beta chains presented below share a single source sample, sequenced in a study of cytomegalovirus exposure and HLA in healthy donors (dated by TCRdb to the late 2010s). Library construction relied on the immunoSEQ multiplex PCR assay. Sourced from immuneACCESS, this table was stored by TCRdb with only in-frame sequences that have V and J called. A share of the clones is absent; for the studies checked, an unresolved V gene accounts for under half, and the remainder has no known explanation. The sample records about 82,000 clones, just under 95% of which are singletons. In total, the top ten clones hold roughly 0.62% of the sample. The sample consisted of PBMCs. These receptors all stem from a man younger than 35 in good health and CMV-seronegative.

The CDR3 sequence is CASSLTPPTVLNTEAFF. The CDR3 region has the DNA TGTGCCAGCAGTTTAACACCCCCCACAGTTCTGAACACTGAAGCTTTCTTT. The rearrangement uses TRBV27 and TRBJ1-1; unclear D gene. V dropped 2 bases and J dropped 0 bases, with 16 bases sitting between them. CDR3 length: 17 amino acids. Per the germline V gene, CDR1 is MNHEY and CDR2 is SMNVEV (reference sequence).

V gene TRBV14 combines with J gene TRBJ2-6; D gene unclear. The length of the CDR3 is 15 residues. V was trimmed by 1 base and J by 0 bases, leaving 4 bases between them. Per germline, CDR1 SGHDN and CDR2 FVKESK. The CDR3 coding sequence is TGTGCCAGCAGCCAAGGACTCTCTGGGGCCAACGTCCTGACTTTC. Its translation is CASSQGLSGANVLTF.

In regard to this clone: The sample holds other DNA sequences that translate to the same CDR3. This chain uses TRBV30 with TRBJ2-5, with TRBD2 identical over 9 bases. Germline lookup yields CDR1 GTSNPN and CDR2 SVGIG (reference sequence). Trimming removed 2 bases from V and 9 bases from J; junction bases left unmatched: 16. The CDR3 contains 16 residues. As DNA, the CDR3 is TGTGCCTGGAGTTCACGTCTCGCGGGGGGGGGATCGGCCCAGTACTTC. It is translated as CAWSSRLAGGGSAQYF.

This sequence joins TRBV7-9 and TRBJ1-2, with 8 nucleotides matching TRBD1. V shed 4 bases, J shed 3 bases, and the junction held 13 bases outside the gene matches. CDR1 SEHNR and CDR2 FQNEAQ come from the germline V gene (reference sequence). The CDR3 length is 17 residues. CDR3 bases: TGTGCCAGCAGCTACGGGACGGGCCAGGGGGCTGACTATGGCTACACCTTC. Translated: CASSYGTGQGADYGYTF.

A note on this clone: Mismatch with germline at one junction end may stem from a read error. The chain carries TRBV7-7 and TRBJ2-1; 8 nucleotides match TRBD1. The CDR3 sequence is 15 residues long. CDR1 and CDR2 from the germline V gene are SSHAT and FNYEAQ (reference sequence). The CDR3 DNA sequence: TGTGCTAGCAGTCTTGGACAGGGAGGTGTTAATGAGCAGTTCTTC. Amino acid sequence: CASSLGQGGVNEQFF.

This clone was observed once. The chain employs TRBV14 and TRBJ2-1, with 8 bases matching TRBD2. Germline CDR1 and CDR2: SGHDN and FVKESK. CDR3 length equals 15 residues. After removal of 6 bases from V and 3 bases from J, the junction contained 7 bases not matched to a gene. The CDR3 nucleotides are TGTGCCAGCAGTCTAGGGGCGGGAGGCTACAATGAGCAGTTCTTC. Translating gives CASSLGAGGYNEQFF.

V gene TRBV6-1 combines with J gene TRBJ1-1; no firm D call. The CDR3 has 14 residues. V lost 4 bases to trimming and J lost 5 bases, with 14 bases between them. Germline-derived CDR1 and CDR2 are MNHNS and SASEGT. The CDR3 DNA reads TGTGCCAGCAGTGGTCAGGAAGGTGAGACTGAAGCTTTCTTT. It is translated as CASSGQEGETEAFF.

The gene calls are TRBV14 and TRBJ1-2; TRBD1 agrees at 7 bases. V lost 1 base, J lost 4 bases, and 9 bases stayed unmatched. Germline values: CDR1 SGHDN, CDR2 FVKESK. The CDR3 contains 16 residues. CDR3 in amino acids: CASSQAPGTVSYGYTF. The CDR3 DNA reads as TGTGCCAGCAGCCAAGCCCCCGGGACAGTGAGCTATGGCTACACCTTC.

The gene calls are TRBV2 and TRBJ1-1, with D possibly matching TRBD1 (6 bases). Germline loops: CDR1 SNHLY, CDR2 FYNNEI. CDR3 length: 11 amino acids. Trimming stripped 10 bases from V and 7 bases from J, with 13 bases between. The CDR3: CATQGGGEAFF. DNA of the CDR3: TGTGCCACACAGGGCGGCGGTGAAGCTTTCTTT. Looking up the rest from reference TRBV2 and TRBJ1-1 gives the full variable domain: EPEVTQTPSHQVTQMGQEVILRCVPISNHLYFYWYRQILGQKVEFLVSFYNNEISEKSEIFDDQFSVERPDGSNFTLKIRSTKLEDSAMYFCATQGGGEAFFGQGTRLTVV.

The rearrangement links TRBV6-6 to TRBJ1-2, with 9 bases that match TRBD1. Germline CDR1 and CDR2: MNHNY and SVGAGI (reference sequence). The CDR3 totals 15 residues. V lost 6 bases to trimming and J lost 3 bases; unmatched junction nucleotides: 8. The CDR3 region is CASREQGALYYGYTF. CDR3 DNA sequence: TGTGCCAGCAGGGAACAGGGGGCCCTGTACTATGGCTACACCTTC.

Turning to this clone: At one of its ends the junction is not consistent with the germline gene, which may arise from a read error. The chain employs TRBV7-7 and TRBJ2-7; 7 positions agree with TRBD1. There are 14 residues in the CDR3. Per germline, CDR1 SSHAT and CDR2 FNYEAQ (reference sequence). The CDR3 DNA reads as TGTGCTAGCAGCCTAGGGACAGCCCCTACGAAGCAGTACTTC. This encodes CASSLGTAPTKQYF.

This clone was observed once. The V call is TRBV30, the J call TRBJ2-7; weak D call: TRBD2 (7 bases). Germline V gene lookup returns CDR1 GTSNPN and CDR2 SVGIG (reference sequence). Trimming removed 5 bases from V and 0 bases from J, with 29 bases in between. The CDR3 covers 19 residues. Here the CDR3 reads CAWEAITGRGGYSSYEQYF. The CDR3 region has the DNA TGTGCCTGGGAGGCAATAACCGGTCGCGGGGGCTATAGCTCCTACGAGCAGTACTTC.

The V call is TRBV1, the J call TRBJ2-1; the table's TRBD2 call for D was not verified on the DNA. TRBV1 has pseudogene status. This CDR3 comprises 15 residues. CDR3 nucleotide sequence: TGCACCAGCAGCCAAGGCGGGGGGATCTACAATGAGCAGTTCTTC. It codes for CTSSQGGGIYNEQFF.

The rearrangement joins TRBV6-5 to TRBJ1-1, with D possibly being TRBD1 (5 bases). The CDR3 spans 14 residues. The germline V and J ends were trimmed by 3 bases and 5 bases, with 13 bases remaining between them. Germline V gives CDR1 MNHEY, CDR2 SVGAGI. CDR3 residues: CASSYGRGPTEAFF. In nucleotides, the CDR3 is TGTGCCAGCAGTTATGGGAGGGGACCAACTGAAGCTTTCTTT.

This sequence joins TRBV5-1 and TRBJ1-2; unclear D gene. This CDR3 region has 16 residues. Germline V gives CDR1 SGHRS, CDR2 YFSETQ. The germline V and J ends were trimmed by 0 bases and 8 bases, with 20 bases remaining between them. The CDR3: CASSLASAGREGGYTF. The CDR3 bases are TGCGCCAGCAGCTTGGCCTCTGCCGGGAGGGAAGGCGGCTACACCTTC. Supplemented by reference TRBV5-1 and TRBJ1-2, the full variable domain reads KAGVTQTPRYLIKTRGQQVTLSCSPISGHRSVSWYQQTPGQGLQFLFEYFSETQRNKGNFPGRFSGRQFSNSRSEMNVSTLELGDSALYLCASSLASAGREGGYTFGSGTRLTVV.

The V gene is TRBV9, the J gene TRBJ2-7, with D possibly TRBD2 on 5 matching bases. This CDR3 is 15 amino acids long. CDR1 and CDR2 (germline): SGDLS, YYNGEE. V lost 0 bases, J lost 1 base, and 11 bases lay in between. The CDR3 loop reads CASSVGLAGSYEQYF. DNA of the CDR3: TGTGCCAGCAGCGTAGGCCTGGCGGGTTCCTACGAGCAGTACTTC.

The chain couples TRBV6-1 to TRBJ2-7; 10 nucleotides align to TRBD1. CDR3 length: 16 residues. Germline loops: CDR1 MNHNS, CDR2 SASEGT. Trimming took 4 bases from V and 0 from J; bases not matched to a gene: 6. CDR3 in DNA: TGTGCCAGCAGTGCAGACAGGGGGCAGAGCTCCTACGAGCAGTACTTC. Amino acids: CASSADRGQSSYEQYF.

The V gene is TRBV5-4, the J gene TRBJ2-3; 14 bases map to TRBD2. J gave up 2 bases and V 2 bases, and 4 bases lay outside the gene matches. The CDR3 has 17 residues. The germline gives CDR1 SGHNT, CDR2 YYREEE (reference sequence). In nucleotides, the CDR3 is TGTGCCAGCAGCTTAAGACTAGCGGGAGGGCCCACAGATACGCAGTATTTT. Protein product: CASSLRLAGGPTDTQYF.

The V and J genes are TRBV18 and TRBJ2-7; 12 bases map to TRBD2. Trimming removed 3 bases from V and 3 bases from J; junction bases left unmatched: 6. The CDR3 consists of 16 residues. Looked up from germline, CDR1 is KGHSH and CDR2 is LQKENI. This CDR3 is CASSPLGLAGNYEQYF. CDR3 DNA: TGTGCCAGCTCACCCTTAGGACTAGCGGGGAACTACGAGCAGTACTTC.

CDR3 sequence (DNA): TGTGCCAGCAGCCCCGGGACAGGGATTATGGACACTGAAGCTTTCTTT. This translates into CASSPGTGIMDTEAFF. V usage is TRBV7-9 and J usage is TRBJ1-1; 9 bases match TRBD1. CDR1 and CDR2 from the germline V gene are SEHNR and FQNEAQ (reference sequence). The CDR3 is 16 residues long. The V segment lost 5 bases and the J segment 3 bases; nucleotides outside the gene matches: 10.

The V gene is TRBV10-1, the J gene TRBJ1-5, with D uncertain. The CDR3 totals 14 residues. Germline lookup yields CDR1 WNHNN and CDR2 SYGVQD (reference sequence). V was trimmed by 2 bases and J by 7 bases, leaving 12 bases between them. CDR3 DNA sequence: TGCGCCAGCAGTGAGGCGGAGGCCATCCAGCCCCAGCATTTT. Residues: CASSEAEAIQPQHF.

J is TRBJ2-3 and V is TRBV5-1; 10 nucleotides match TRBD2. This CDR3 is built from 16 residues. Germline CDR1 reads SGHRS; CDR2 reads YFSETQ. J was trimmed by 0 bases and V by 4 bases; bases with no gene match: 5. CDR3 amino acids: CASSPPLAGSTDTQYF. CDR3 nucleotides: TGCGCCAGCAGCCCGCCACTAGCGGGGAGCACAGATACGCAGTATTTT.

The chain has TRBV27 and TRBJ1-2; perhaps TRBD1 as D (5 bases). There are 15 residues in the CDR3. The germline V gene encodes CDR1 MNHEY and CDR2 SMNVEV (reference sequence). V lost 5 bases, J lost 2 bases, and 15 bases lay in between. CDR3 loop: CASSLGTPGNYGYTF. CDR3 DNA sequence: TGTGCCAGCAGTCTAGGGACTCCGGGGAACTATGGCTACACCTTC.